The clone carrying this TCR beta chain was picked up many times. RNA served as the template for amplifying TCR beta CDR3 regions. HTBI primers primed a first-round RT-PCR, and a second-round multiplex PCR followed. Using its own MiXCR run on the multiplex PCR reads, TCRdb lists one record per CDR3 protein. The repertoire consists of around 1.1 million distinct CDR3 sequences, with less than 45% occurring once and the leading ten covering 11%. CDR3 length equals 13 residues. With 6 bases removed from V and 7 bases from J, the gap between germline ends came to 15 bases. Germline CDR1 is MNHNS and CDR2 is SASEGT. The data were obtained in a study of Graves' ophthalmopathy and Graves' hyperthyroidism. About the research overall: Over 18 months of follow-up, stable hyperthyroidism required that no ophthalmopathy appear.

Sequencing used peripheral blood or thyroid tissue (not recorded which). This receptor was identified in an adult man with Graves' hyperthyroidism. The gene calls are TRBV6-1 and TRBJ2-5; perhaps TRBD1 as D (5 bases). As DNA, the CDR3 is TGTGCCAGCAGGGACGGATCTCAGGGGACCCAGTACTTC. It specifies CASRDGSQGTQYF.